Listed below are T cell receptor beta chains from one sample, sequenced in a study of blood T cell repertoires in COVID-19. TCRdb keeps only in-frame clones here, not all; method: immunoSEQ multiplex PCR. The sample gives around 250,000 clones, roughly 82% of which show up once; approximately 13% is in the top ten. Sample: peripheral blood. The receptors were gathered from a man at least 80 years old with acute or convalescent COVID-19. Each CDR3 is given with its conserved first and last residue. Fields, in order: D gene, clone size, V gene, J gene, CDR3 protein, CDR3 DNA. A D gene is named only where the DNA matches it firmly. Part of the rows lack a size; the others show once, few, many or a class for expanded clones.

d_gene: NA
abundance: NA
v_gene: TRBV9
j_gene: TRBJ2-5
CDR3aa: CASSRTGNQETQYF
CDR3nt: TGTGCCAGCAGCCGAACAGGGAACCAAGAGACCCAGTACTTC

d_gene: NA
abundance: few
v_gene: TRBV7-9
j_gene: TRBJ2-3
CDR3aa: CASTPGGTDTDTQYF
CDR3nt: TGTGCCAGCACCCCAGGGGGGACAGACACAGATACGCAGTATTTT

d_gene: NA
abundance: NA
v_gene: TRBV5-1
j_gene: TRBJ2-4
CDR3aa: CASSFTGRENIQYF
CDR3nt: TGCGCCAGCAGCTTTACAGGGAGGGAAAACATTCAGTACTTC

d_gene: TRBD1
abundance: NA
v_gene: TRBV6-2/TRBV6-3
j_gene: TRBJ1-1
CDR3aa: CASSYSDRGDTEAFF
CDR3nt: TGTGCCAGCAGTTACTCCGACAGGGGTGACACTGAAGCTTTCTTT

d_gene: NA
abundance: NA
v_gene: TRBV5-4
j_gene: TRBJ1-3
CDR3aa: CASSTGGLFSGNTIYF
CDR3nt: TGTGCCAGCAGCACCGGCGGGTTGTTCTCTGGAAACACCATATATTTT

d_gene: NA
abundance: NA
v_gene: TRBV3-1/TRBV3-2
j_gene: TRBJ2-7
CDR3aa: CASSQGARAGEQYF
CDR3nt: TGTGCCAGCAGCCAAGGAGCCAGGGCAGGAGAGCAGTACTTC

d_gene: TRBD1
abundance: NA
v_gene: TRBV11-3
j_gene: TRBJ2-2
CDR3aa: CASSSGTGGVRQATGELFF
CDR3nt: TGTGCCAGCAGCTCTGGGACAGGGGGCGTGCGTCAGGCGACCGGGGAGCTGTTTTTT

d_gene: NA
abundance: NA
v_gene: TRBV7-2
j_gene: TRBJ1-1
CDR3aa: CASSLQQMNTEAFF
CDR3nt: TGTGCCAGCAGCCTACAACAGATGAACACTGAAGCTTTCTTT

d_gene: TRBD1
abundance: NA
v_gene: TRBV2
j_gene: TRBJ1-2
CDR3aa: CASLPGQGYFNYGYTF
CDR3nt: TGTGCCAGCCTCCCCGGACAGGGCTATTTTAACTATGGCTACACCTTC

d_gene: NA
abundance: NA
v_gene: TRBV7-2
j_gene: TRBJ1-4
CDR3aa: CASSLGGLGEKLFF
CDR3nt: TGTGCCAGCAGCTTGGGGGGATTGGGTGAAAAACTGTTTTTT

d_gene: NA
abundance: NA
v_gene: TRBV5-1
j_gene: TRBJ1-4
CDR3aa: CASSLSGANEKLFF
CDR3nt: TGCGCCAGCAGCCTCTCAGGGGCTAATGAAAAACTGTTTTTT

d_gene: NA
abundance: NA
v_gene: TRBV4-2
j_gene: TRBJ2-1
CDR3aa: CASRGGANEQFF
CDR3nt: TGTGCCAGCAGAGGGGGGGCGAATGAGCAGTTCTTC

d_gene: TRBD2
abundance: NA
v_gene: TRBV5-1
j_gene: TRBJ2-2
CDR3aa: CASSPSGRRAGTGELFF
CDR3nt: TGCGCCAGCAGCCCTAGCGGGAGAAGGGCAGGGACCGGGGAGCTGTTTTTT

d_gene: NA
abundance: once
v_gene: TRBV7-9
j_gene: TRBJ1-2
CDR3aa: CASNAQGLEHGYTF
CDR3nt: TGTGCCAGCAATGCACAGGGTTTAGAACATGGCTACACCTTC

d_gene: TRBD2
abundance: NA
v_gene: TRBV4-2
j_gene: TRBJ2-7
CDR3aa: CASSPTYVGLESYEQYF
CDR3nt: TGTGCCAGCAGCCCCACCTACGTCGGACTAGAAAGCTACGAGCAGTACTTC

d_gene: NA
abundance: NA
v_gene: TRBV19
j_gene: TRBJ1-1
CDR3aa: CASSMEGLPAIEAFF
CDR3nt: TGTGCCAGTAGTATGGAGGGGCTGCCGGCGATTGAAGCTTTCTTT

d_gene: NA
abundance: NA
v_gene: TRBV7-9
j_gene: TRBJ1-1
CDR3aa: CASSPRLKVGTEAFF
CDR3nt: TGTGCCAGCAGCCCACGACTAAAAGTAGGCACTGAAGCTTTCTTT

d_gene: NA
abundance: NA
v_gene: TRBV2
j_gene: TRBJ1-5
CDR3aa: CASRTGQSPNQPQHF
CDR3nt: TGTGCCAGCAGGACTGGACAGTCCCCTAATCAGCCCCAGCATTTT

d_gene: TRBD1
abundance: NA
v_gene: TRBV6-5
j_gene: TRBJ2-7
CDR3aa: CASSYGDRGLTRQYF
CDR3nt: TGTGCCAGCAGTTACGGGGACAGGGGGCTAACTCGGCAGTACTTC

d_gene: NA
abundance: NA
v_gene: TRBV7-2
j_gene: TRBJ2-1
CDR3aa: CASSPNGANEQFF
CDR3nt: TGTGCCAGCAGCCCGAACGGAGCGAATGAGCAGTTCTTC

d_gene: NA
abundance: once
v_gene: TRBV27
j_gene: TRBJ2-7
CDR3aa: CASSPGSGPRIGGQYF
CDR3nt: TGTGCCAGCAGTCCCGGTTCGGGTCCCCGGATCGGGGGGCAGTACTTC

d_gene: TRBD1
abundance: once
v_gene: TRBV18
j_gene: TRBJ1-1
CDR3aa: CASSQGRGRVNTEAFF
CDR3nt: TGTGCCAGCTCACAAGGCAGGGGGCGGGTGAACACTGAAGCTTTCTTT

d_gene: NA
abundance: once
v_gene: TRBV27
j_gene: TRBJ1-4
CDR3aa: CASSFRGLKEKLFF
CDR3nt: TGTGCCAGCAGTTTTAGGGGCCTCAAAGAAAAACTGTTTTTT

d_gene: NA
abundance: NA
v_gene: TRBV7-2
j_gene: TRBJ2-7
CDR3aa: CASSPPGSEQYF
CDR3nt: TGTGCCAGCAGTCCACCAGGCTCCGAGCAGTACTTC

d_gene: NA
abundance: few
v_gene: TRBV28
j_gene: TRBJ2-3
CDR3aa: CASSSPVSTDTQYF
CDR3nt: TGTGCCAGCAGTTCCCCGGTGAGCACAGATACGCAGTATTTT

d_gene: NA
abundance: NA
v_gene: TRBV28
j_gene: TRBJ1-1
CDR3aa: CASDVAGANMNTEAFF
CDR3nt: TGTGCCAGCGACGTGGCAGGGGCGAATATGAACACTGAAGCTTTCTTT

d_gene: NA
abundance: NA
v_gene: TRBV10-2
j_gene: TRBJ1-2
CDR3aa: CASSEGANYGYTF
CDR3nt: TGCGCCAGCAGTGAGGGAGCTAACTATGGCTACACCTTC

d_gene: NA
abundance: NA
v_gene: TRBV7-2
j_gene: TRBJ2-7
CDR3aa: CASSLVSGYEQYF
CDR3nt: TGTGCCAGCAGCTTAGTATCCGGGTACGAGCAGTACTTC

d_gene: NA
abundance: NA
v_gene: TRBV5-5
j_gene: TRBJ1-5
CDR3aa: CASSRTGQSSNQPQHF
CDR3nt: TGTGCCAGCAGCAGGACCGGACAATCAAGCAATCAGCCCCAGCATTTT

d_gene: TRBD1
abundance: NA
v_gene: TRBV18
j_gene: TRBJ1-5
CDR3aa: CASSPSTGGNNQPQHF
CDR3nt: TGTGCCAGCTCACCTTCGACAGGGGGGAACAATCAGCCCCAGCATTTT

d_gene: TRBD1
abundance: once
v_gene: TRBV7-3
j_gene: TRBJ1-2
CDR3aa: CASSLTAGGYGYTF
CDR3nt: TGTGCCAGCAGCTTAACGGCAGGGGGCTATGGCTACACCTTC

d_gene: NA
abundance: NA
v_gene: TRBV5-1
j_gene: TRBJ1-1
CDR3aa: CASSRNGGSTEAFF
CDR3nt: TGCGCCAGCAGCCGTAATGGTGGGAGCACTGAAGCTTTCTTT

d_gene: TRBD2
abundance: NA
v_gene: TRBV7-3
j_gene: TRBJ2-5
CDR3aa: CASSLGLAGGWGETQYF
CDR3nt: TGTGCCAGCAGCTTAGGACTAGCGGGAGGGTGGGGAGAGACCCAGTACTTC

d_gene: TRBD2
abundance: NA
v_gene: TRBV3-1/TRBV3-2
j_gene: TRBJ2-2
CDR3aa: CASSPTSGRMTGELFF
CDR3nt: TGTGCCAGCAGCCCGACTAGCGGGAGAATGACCGGGGAGCTGTTTTTT

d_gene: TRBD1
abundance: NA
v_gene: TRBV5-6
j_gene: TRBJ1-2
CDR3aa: CASSPESAAGQGARGYTF
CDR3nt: TGTGCCAGCAGCCCGGAGTCGGCGGCTGGACAGGGGGCGAGAGGCTACACCTTC

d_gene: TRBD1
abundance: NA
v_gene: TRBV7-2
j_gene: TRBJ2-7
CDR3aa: CASSLIGQGSYEQYF
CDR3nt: TGTGCCAGCAGCTTGATAGGACAGGGGTCCTACGAGCAGTACTTC

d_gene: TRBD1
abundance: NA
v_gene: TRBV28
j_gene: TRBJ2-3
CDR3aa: CASSPGTGALDTQYF
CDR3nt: TGTGCCAGCAGTCCAGGGACAGGGGCCTTGGATACGCAGTATTTT

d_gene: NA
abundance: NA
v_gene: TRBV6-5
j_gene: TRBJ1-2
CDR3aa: CASTELTNYGYTF
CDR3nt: TGTGCCAGCACGGAACTAACGAACTATGGCTACACCTTC

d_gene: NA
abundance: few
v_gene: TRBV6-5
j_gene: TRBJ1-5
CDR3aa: CASSYERDQPQHF
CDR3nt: TGTGCCAGCAGTTACGAGAGGGATCAGCCCCAGCATTTT

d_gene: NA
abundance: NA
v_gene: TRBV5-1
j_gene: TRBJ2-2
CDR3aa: CASSPDPPGTGELFF
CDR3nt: TGCGCCAGCAGCCCCGACCCGCCGGGCACCGGGGAGCTGTTTTTT

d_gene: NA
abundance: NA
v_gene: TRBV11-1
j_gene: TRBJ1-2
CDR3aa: CASSVRLGSGYTF
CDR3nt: TGTGCCAGCAGCGTACGACTTGGGTCCGGCTACACCTTC

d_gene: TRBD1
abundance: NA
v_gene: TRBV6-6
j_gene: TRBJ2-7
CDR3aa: CASLGAQGRSYEQYF
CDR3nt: TGTGCCAGCTTGGGGGCACAGGGGCGATCCTACGAGCAGTACTTC

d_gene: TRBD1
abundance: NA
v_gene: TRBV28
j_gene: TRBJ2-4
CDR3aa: CASIGTRQGNIQYF
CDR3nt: TGTGCCAGCATAGGGACTCGACAGGGGAACATTCAGTACTTC

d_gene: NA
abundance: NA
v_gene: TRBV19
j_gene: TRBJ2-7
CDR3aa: CASSMLNSGEQYF
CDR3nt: TGTGCCAGTAGTATGCTAAATTCGGGCGAGCAGTACTTC

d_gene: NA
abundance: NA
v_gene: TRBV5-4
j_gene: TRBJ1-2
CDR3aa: CASSSRLREGIGYTF
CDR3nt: TGTGCCAGCAGCTCCAGACTCAGGGAGGGGATTGGCTACACCTTC

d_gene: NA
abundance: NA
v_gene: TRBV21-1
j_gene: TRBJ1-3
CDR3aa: CASTRRKDSGNTIYF
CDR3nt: TGTGCCAGCACCCGGAGGAAAGACTCTGGAAACACCATATATTTT

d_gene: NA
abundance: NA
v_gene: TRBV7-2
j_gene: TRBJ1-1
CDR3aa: CASSSVQGVSAFF
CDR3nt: TGTGCCAGCAGTTCAGTTCAGGGTGTTTCGGCTTTCTTT

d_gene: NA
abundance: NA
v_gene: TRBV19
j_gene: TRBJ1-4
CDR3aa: CASSIGQVLGKLFF
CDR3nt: TGTGCCAGTAGTATAGGGCAGGTTCTCGGAAAACTGTTTTTT

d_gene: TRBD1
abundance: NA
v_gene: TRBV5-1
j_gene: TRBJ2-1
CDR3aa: CASSLARGQGRYNEQFF
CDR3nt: TGCGCCAGCAGCTTGGCCCGCGGACAGGGGAGGTACAATGAGCAGTTCTTC

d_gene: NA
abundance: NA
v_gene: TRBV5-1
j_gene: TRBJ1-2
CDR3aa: CASSLGGGDNYGYTF
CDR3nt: TGCGCCAGCAGCTTGGGAGGAGGGGACAACTATGGCTACACCTTC

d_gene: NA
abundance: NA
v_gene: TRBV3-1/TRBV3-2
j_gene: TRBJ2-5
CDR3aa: CASSQRGSQWETQYF
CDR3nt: TGTGCCAGCAGCCAAAGGGGGAGTCAATGGGAGACCCAGTACTTC

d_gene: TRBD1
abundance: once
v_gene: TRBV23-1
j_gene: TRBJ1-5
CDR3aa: CASSQPHLGQGTGAGVNQPQHF
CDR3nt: TGCGCCAGCAGTCAACCACACTTAGGACAGGGCACGGGTGCGGGCGTTAATCAGCCCCAGCATTTT

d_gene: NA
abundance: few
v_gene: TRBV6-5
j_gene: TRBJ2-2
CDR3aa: CASNHGRQNTGELFF
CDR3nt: TGTGCCAGCAACCACGGGAGACAGAACACCGGGGAGCTGTTTTTT

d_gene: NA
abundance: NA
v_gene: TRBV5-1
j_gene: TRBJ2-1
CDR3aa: CASSLGATAYNEQFF
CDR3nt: TGCGCCAGCAGCTTGGGGGCTACAGCTTACAATGAGCAGTTCTTC